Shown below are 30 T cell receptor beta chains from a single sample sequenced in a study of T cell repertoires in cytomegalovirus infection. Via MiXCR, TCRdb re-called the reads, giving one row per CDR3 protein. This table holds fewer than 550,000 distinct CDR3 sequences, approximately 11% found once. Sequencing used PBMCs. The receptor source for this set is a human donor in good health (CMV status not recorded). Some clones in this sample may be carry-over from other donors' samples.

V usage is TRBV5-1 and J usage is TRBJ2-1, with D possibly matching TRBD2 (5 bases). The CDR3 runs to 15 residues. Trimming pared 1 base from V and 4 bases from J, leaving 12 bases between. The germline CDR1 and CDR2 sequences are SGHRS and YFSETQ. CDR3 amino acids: CASSLYAEVYNEQFF. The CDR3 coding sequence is TGCGCCAGCAGCTTGTACGCGGAGGTGTACAATGAGCAGTTCTTC.

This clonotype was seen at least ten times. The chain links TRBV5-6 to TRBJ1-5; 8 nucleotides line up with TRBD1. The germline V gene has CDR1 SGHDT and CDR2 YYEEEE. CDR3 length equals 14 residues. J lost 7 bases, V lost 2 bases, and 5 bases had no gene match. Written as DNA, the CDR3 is TGTGCCAGCAGCTTCCAGGGGGCGCGACAGCCCCAGCATTTT. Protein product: CASSFQGARQPQHF.

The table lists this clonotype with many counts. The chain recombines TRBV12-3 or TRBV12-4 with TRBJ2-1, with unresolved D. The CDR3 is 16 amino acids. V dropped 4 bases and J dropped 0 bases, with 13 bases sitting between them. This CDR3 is CASSSGILSSYNEQFF. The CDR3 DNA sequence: TGTGCCAGCAGTTCTGGGATCCTAAGCTCCTACAATGAGCAGTTCTTC.

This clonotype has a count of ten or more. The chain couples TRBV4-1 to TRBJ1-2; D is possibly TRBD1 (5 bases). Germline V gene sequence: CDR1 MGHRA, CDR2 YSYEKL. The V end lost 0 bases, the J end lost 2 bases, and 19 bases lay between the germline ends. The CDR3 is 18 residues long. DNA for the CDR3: TGCGCCAGCAGCCAAGACCTACATACGGACAACGAGAACTATGGCTACACCTTC. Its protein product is CASSQDLHTDNENYGYTF.

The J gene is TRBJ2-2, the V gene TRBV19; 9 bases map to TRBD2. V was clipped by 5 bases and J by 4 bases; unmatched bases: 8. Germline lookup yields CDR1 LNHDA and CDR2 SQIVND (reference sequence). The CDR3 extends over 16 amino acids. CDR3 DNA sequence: TGTGCCAGTAGTCTACCGACTAGCGGCGGCACCGGGGAGCTGTTTTTT. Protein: CASSLPTSGGTGELFF. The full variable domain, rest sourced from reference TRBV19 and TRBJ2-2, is DGGITQSPKYLFRKEGQNVTLSCEQNLNHDAMYWYRQDPGQGLRLIYYSQIVNDFQKGDIAEGYSVSREKKESFPLTVTSAQKNPTAFYLCASSLPTSGGTGELFFGEGSRLTVL.

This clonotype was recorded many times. This CDR3 reads CASSFRAGTAGEQYF. CDR3 DNA: TGTGCCAGCAGCTTCAGGGCCGGGACTGCCGGCGAGCAGTACTTC. V usage is TRBV7-2 and J usage is TRBJ2-7; the D gene is possibly TRBD2 (6 bases). Germline V gene data show CDR1 as SGHTA and CDR2 as FQGNSA. V was shortened by 3 bases and J by 6 bases, with 18 bases between the two germline ends. This CDR3 contains 15 residues.

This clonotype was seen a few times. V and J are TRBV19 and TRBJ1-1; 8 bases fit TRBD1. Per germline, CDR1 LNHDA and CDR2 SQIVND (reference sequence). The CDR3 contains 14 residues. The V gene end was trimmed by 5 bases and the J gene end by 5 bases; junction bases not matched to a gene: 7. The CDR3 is CASSRQGARTEAFF. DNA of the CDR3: TGTGCCAGTAGTCGTCAGGGGGCGCGGACTGAAGCTTTCTTT. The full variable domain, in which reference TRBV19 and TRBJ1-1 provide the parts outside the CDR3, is DGGITQSPKYLFRKEGQNVTLSCEQNLNHDAMYWYRQDPGQGLRLIYYSQIVNDFQKGDIAEGYSVSREKKESFPLTVTSAQKNPTAFYLCASSRQGARTEAFFGQGTRLTVV.

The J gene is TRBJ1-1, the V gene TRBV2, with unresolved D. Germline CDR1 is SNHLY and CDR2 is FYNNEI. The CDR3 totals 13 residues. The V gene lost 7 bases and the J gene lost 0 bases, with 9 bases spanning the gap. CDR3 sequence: CASTQALNTEAFF. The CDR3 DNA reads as TGTGCCAGCACCCAAGCCCTGAACACTGAAGCTTTCTTT.

DNA of the CDR3: TGCAGTGCAGAAGTCCCGCGGGAGATTCTAGATACGCAGTATTTT. Translated: CSAEVPREILDTQYF. The V and J genes are TRBV20-1 and TRBJ2-3; 7 bases are a match to TRBD2. Germline trimming cut 6 bases from V and 5 bases from J; bases unmatched to any gene: 14. Germline V gene lookup returns CDR1 DFQATT and CDR2 SNEGSKA (reference sequence). The CDR3 contains 15 residues.

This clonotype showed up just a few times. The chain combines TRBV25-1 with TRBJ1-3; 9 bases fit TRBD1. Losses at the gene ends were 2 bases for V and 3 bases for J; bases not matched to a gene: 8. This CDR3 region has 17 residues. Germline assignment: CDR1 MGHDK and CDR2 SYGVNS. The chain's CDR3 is CASSEAMGQGDGNTIYF. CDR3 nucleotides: TGTGCCAGCAGTGAAGCTATGGGACAGGGAGATGGAAACACCATATATTTT.

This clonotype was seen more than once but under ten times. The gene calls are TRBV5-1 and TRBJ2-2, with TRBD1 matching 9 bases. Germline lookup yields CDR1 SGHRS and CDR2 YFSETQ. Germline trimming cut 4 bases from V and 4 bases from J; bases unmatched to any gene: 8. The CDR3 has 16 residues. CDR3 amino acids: CASSPGGTGTTGELFF. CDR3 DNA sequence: TGCGCCAGCAGCCCCGGGGGGACAGGGACCACCGGGGAGCTGTTTTTT.

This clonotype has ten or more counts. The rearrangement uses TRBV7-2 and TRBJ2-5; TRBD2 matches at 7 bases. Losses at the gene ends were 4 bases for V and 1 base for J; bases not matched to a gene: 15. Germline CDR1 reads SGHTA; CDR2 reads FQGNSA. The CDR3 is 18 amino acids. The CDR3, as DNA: TGTGCCAGCAGCTCGTCGTTTATAGGGGCGGGAGTCCAAGAGACCCAGTACTTC. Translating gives CASSSSFIGAGVQETQYF.

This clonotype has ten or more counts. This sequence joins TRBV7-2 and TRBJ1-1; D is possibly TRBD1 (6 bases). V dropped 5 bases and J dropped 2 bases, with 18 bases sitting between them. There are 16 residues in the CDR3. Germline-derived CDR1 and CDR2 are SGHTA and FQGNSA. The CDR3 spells CASSPRGTRSNTEAFF. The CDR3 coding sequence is TGTGCCAGCAGCCCCCGCGGGACAAGAAGTAACACTGAAGCTTTCTTT.

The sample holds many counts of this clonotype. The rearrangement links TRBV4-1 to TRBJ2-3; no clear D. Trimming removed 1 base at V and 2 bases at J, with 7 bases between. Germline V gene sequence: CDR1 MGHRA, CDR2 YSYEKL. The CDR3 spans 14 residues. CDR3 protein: CASSQGLNTDTQYF. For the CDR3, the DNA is TGCGCCAGCAGCCAAGGCCTCAACACAGATACGCAGTATTTT.

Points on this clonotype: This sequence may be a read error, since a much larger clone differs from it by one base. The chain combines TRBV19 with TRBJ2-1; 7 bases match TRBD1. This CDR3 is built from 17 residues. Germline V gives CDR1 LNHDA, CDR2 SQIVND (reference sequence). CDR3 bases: TGTGCCAGTAGTCCATGGACAGGCCGGCCCTCCTACAATGCGCAGTTCTTC. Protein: CASSPWTGRPSYNAQFF.

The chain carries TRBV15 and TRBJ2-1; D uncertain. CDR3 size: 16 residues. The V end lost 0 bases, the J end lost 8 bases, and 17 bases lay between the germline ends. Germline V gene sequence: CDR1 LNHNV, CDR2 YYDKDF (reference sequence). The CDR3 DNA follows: TGTGCCACCAGCAGAGATTCGAGAGAACTTGACCATGAGCAGTTCTTC. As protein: CATSRDSRELDHEQFF. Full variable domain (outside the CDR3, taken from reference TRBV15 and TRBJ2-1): DAMVIQNPRYQVTQFGKPVTLSCSQTLNHNVMYWYQQKSSQAPKLLFHYYDKDFNNEADTPDNFQSRRPNTSFCFLDIRSPGLGDTAMYLCATSRDSRELDHEQFFGPGTRLTVL.

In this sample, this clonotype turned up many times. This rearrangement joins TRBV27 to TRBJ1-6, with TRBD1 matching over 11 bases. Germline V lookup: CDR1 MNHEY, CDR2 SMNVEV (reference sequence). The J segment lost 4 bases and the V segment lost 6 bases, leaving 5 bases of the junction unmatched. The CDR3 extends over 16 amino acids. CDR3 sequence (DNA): TGTGCCAGCAGCCGGGGACAGGGGGAATATAATTCACCCCTCCACTTT. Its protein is CASSRGQGEYNSPLHF.

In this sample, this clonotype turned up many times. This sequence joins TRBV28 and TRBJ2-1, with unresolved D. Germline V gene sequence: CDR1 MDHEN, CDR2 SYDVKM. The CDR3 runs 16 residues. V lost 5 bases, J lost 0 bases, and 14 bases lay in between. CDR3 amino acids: CASSPPGISSYNEQFF. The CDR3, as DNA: TGTGCCAGCAGTCCTCCTGGCATCAGCTCCTACAATGAGCAGTTCTTC.

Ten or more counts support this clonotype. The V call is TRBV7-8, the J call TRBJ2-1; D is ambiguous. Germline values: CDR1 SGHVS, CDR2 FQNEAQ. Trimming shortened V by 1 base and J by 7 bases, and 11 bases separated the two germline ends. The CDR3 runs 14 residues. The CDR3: CASSLDVLINEQFF. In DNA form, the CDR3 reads TGTGCCAGCAGCTTAGACGTCTTGATAAATGAGCAGTTCTTC.

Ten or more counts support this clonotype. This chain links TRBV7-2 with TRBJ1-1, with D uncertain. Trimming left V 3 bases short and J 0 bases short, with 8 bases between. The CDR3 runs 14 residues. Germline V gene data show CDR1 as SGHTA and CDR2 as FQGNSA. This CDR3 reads CASSFAAMNTEAFF. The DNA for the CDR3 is TGTGCCAGCAGCTTCGCAGCCATGAACACTGAAGCTTTCTTT.

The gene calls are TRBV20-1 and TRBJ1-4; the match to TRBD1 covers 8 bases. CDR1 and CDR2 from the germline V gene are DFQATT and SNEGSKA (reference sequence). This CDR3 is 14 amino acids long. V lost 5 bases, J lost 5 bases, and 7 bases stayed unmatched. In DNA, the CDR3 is TGCAGTGCTCCCCGCCGACAGGGGAATGAAAAACTGTTTTTT. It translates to CSAPRRQGNEKLFF.

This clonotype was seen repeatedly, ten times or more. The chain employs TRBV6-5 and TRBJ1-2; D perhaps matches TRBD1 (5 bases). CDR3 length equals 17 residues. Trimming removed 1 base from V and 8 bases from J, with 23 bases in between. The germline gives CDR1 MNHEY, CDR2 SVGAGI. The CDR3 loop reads CASSYWQTRDFRQGYTF. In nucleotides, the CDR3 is TGTGCCAGCAGTTACTGGCAGACCAGGGATTTTCGACAAGGCTACACCTTC.

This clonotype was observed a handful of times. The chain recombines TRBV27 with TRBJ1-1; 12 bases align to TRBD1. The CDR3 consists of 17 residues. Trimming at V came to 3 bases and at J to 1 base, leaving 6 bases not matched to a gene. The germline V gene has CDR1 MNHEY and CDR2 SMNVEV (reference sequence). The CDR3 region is CASSFQGTGGENTEAFF. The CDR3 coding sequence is TGTGCCAGCAGTTTTCAAGGGACAGGGGGCGAGAACACTGAAGCTTTCTTT.

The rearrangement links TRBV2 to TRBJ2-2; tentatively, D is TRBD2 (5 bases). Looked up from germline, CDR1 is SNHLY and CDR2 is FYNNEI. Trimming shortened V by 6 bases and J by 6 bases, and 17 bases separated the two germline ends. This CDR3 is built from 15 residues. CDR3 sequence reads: CASSGLPLNAGELFF. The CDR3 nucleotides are TGTGCCAGCAGCGGACTGCCGCTGAATGCCGGGGAGCTGTTTTTT. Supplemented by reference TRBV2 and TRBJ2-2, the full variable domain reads EPEVTQTPSHQVTQMGQEVILRCVPISNHLYFYWYRQILGQKVEFLVSFYNNEISEKSEIFDDQFSVERPDGSNFTLKIRSTKLEDSAMYFCASSGLPLNAGELFFGEGSRLTVL.

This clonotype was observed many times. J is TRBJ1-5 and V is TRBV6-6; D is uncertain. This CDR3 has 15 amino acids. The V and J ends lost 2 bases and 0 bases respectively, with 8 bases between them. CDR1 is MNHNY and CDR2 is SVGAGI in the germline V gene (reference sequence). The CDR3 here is CASSYMEISNQPQHF. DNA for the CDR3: TGTGCCAGCAGTTACATGGAAATTAGCAATCAGCCCCAGCATTTT.

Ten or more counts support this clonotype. In DNA, the CDR3 is TGTGCCAGCAGCTTAATGGGGGGCACCTACAATGAGCAGTTCTTC. As protein: CASSLMGGTYNEQFF. The gene calls are TRBV7-3 and TRBJ2-1; D possibly matches TRBD1 or TRBD2 (6 bases each). The V gene's germline CDR1 is SGHTA and CDR2 FQGTGA. This CDR3 contains 15 residues. With 1 base removed from V and 2 bases from J, the gap between germline ends came to 9 bases.

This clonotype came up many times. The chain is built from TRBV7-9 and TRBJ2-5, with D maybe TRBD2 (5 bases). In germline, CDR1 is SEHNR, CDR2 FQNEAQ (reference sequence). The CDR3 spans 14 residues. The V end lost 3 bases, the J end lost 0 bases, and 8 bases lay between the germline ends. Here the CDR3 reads CASSFDGDQETQYF. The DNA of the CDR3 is TGTGCCAGCAGCTTCGACGGGGACCAAGAGACCCAGTACTTC.

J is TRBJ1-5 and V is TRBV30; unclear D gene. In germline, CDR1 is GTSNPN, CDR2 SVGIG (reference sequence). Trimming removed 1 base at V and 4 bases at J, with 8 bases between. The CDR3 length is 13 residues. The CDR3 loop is CAWSDSENQPQHF. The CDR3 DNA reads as TGTGCCTGGAGTGACTCCGAGAATCAGCCCCAGCATTTT.

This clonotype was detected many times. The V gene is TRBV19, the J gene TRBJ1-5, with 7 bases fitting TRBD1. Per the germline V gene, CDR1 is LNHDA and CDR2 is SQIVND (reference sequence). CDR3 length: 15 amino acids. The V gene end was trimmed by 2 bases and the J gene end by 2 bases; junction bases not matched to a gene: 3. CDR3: CASSITTGGNQPQHF. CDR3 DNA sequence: TGTGCCAGTAGTATAACCACAGGGGGCAATCAGCCCCAGCATTTT.

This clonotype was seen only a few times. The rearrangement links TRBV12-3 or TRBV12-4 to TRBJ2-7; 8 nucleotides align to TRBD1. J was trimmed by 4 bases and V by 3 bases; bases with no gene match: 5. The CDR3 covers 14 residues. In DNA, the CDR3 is TGTGCCAGCAGTTTTGAGCAGGGGGCTTACGAGCAGTACTTC. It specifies CASSFEQGAYEQYF.